A single sample is the source of the 28 T cell receptor beta chains below, sequenced in a study of cytomegalovirus exposure and HLA in healthy donors. PCR primers comprised 60 Vbeta and 13 Jbeta primers. Only in-frame clones appear in the TCRdb table, and some are missing; sequencing was by immunoSEQ multiplex PCR. The data contain 170,000 or so clones, 80% of them singletons. Material: PBMCs. Every receptor here comes from a boy aged 5 to 17 in good health and CMV-seronegative.

V and J are TRBV4-1 and TRBJ1-2; TRBD1 matches at 9 bases. This CDR3 spans 17 amino acids. CDR1 is MGHRA and CDR2 is YSYEKL in the germline V gene. The V and J ends lost 3 bases and 2 bases, in that order; junction bases with no gene match: 10. Here the CDR3 reads CASSHGPVDRGNYGYTF. In DNA, the CDR3 is TGCGCCAGCAGCCATGGGCCTGTTGACAGGGGGAACTATGGCTACACCTTC.

V gene TRBV9 combines with J gene TRBJ1-1; D might be TRBD1 (5 bases). This CDR3 has 15 amino acids. The ends were cut back, 3 bases at V and 5 bases at J, with 17 bases in the middle. Per germline, CDR1 SGDLS and CDR2 YYNGEE. The DNA for the CDR3 is TGTGCCAGCAGCGCCCAAGGGGTTTTAGGAACTGAAGCTTTCTTT. Protein sequence: CASSAQGVLGTEAFF.

The J gene is TRBJ2-7, the V gene TRBV6-5; 8 nucleotides align to TRBD2. The length of the CDR3 is 15 residues. The V and J ends lost 5 bases and 2 bases, in that order; junction bases with no gene match: 8. CDR1 is MNHEY and CDR2 is SVGAGI in the germline V gene. DNA for the CDR3: TGTGCCAGCAGTAGTGGCGGGAGGATCACCTACGAGCAGTACTTC. It specifies CASSSGGRITYEQYF.

The V and J genes are TRBV7-3 and TRBJ2-6; 9 bases line up with TRBD2. The V gene end was trimmed by 4 bases and the J gene end by 0 bases; junction bases not matched to a gene: 10. CDR1 and CDR2 from the germline V gene are SGHTA and FQGTGA. The CDR3 has 19 amino acids. CDR3 protein: CASSSRDVAGDSGANVLTF. The CDR3 DNA sequence: TGTGCCAGCAGCTCGAGGGACGTAGCGGGGGACTCTGGGGCCAACGTCCTGACTTTC. The variable domain in full, completed from reference TRBV7-3 and TRBJ2-6, reads GAGVSQTPSNKVTEKGKYVELRCDPISGHTALYWYRQSLGQGPEFLIYFQGTGAADDSGLPNDRFFAVRPEGSVSTLKIQRTERGDSAVYLCASSSRDVAGDSGANVLTFGAGSRLTVL.

The chain has TRBV27 and TRBJ2-7, with 7 bases matching TRBD1. CDR1 is MNHEY, CDR2 SMNVEV, per germline (reference sequence). Trimming cost V 3 bases and J 2 bases; bases outside gene matches: 4. The CDR3 consists of 14 residues. CDR3 region: CASSFDRAPYEQYF. CDR3 in DNA: TGTGCCAGCAGTTTTGACAGGGCGCCCTACGAGCAGTACTTC.

This chain links TRBV15 with TRBJ1-5; D may be TRBD1 (6 bases). Germline V CDR1 and CDR2: LNHNV, YYDKDF (reference sequence). The CDR3 spans 15 residues. The V end was cut by 5 bases, the J end by 6 bases, with 17 bases between. The CDR3 DNA reads TGTGCCACCAGCCCCAAACAGGGTAGGAGTCAGCCCCAGCATTTT. Amino acids: CATSPKQGRSQPQHF. The entire variable domain, with the rest obtained from reference TRBV15 and TRBJ1-5, is as follows: DAMVIQNPRYQVTQFGKPVTLSCSQTLNHNVMYWYQQKSSQAPKLLFHYYDKDFNNEADTPDNFQSRRPNTSFCFLDIRSPGLGDTAMYLCATSPKQGRSQPQHFGDGTRLSIL.

The chain recombines TRBV30 with TRBJ2-7; 11 nucleotides align to TRBD2. The trim removed 0 bases at V and 6 bases at J, leaving 19 bases unmatched. CDR3 size: 19 residues. CDR1 GTSNPN and CDR2 SVGIG come from the germline V gene (reference sequence). CDR3 region: CAWSVLVPSGRKPGPEQYF. The CDR3 bases are TGTGCCTGGAGTGTACTGGTTCCTAGCGGGAGGAAACCTGGGCCCGAGCAGTACTTC.

The chain joins TRBV6-1 to TRBJ1-3, with 8 bases identical to TRBD1. The CDR3 has 14 residues. Trimming cost V 6 bases and J 2 bases; bases outside gene matches: 3. CDR1 and CDR2 from the germline V gene are MNHNS and SASEGT. This CDR3 is CASRLTGAGNTIYF. The CDR3, as DNA: TGTGCCAGCAGATTGACAGGGGCTGGAAACACCATATATTTT.

The V gene is TRBV6-4, the J gene TRBJ2-3; TRBD2 agrees at 10 bases. The germline gives CDR1 MRHNA, CDR2 SNTAGT. J lost 2 bases, V lost 0 bases, and 5 bases had no gene match. The CDR3 extends over 17 amino acids. In DNA, the CDR3 is TGTGCCAGCAGTGACTCCCCAGCGGGGGGGACCACAGATACGCAGTATTTT. It encodes CASSDSPAGGTTDTQYF.

This clone showed up just a few times. The rearrangement uses TRBV20-1 and TRBJ2-7; D uncertain. With 6 bases removed from V and 4 bases from J, the gap between germline ends came to 10 bases. CDR3 length: 11 residues. CDR1 and CDR2 from the germline V gene are DFQATT and SNEGSKA (reference sequence). The CDR3 loop is CSAQTFYEQYF. As DNA, the CDR3 is TGCAGTGCGCAGACATTTTACGAGCAGTACTTC.

This clone was picked up one time. This chain links TRBV5-1 with TRBJ2-2, with 7 bases fitting TRBD2. Germline V CDR1 and CDR2: SGHRS, YFSETQ. V trimming: 3 bases; J trimming: 3 bases; junction bases outside the gene matches: 11. The CDR3 is 17 amino acids. The CDR3 DNA reads as TGCGCCAGCAGCTCGGAGCCCGGGACTACAGACACCGGGGAGCTGTTTTTT. As protein: CASSSEPGTTDTGELFF. Based on the CDR3 plus reference TRBV5-1 and TRBJ2-2, the full variable domain is KAGVTQTPRYLIKTRGQQVTLSCSPISGHRSVSWYQQTPGQGLQFLFEYFSETQRNKGNFPGRFSGRQFSNSRSEMNVSTLELGDSALYLCASSSEPGTTDTGELFFGEGSRLTVL.

DNA of the CDR3: TGTGCCAGCAGCGTAGAGGCTAGCGGGGAGTACTACAATGAGCAGTTCTTC. Protein product: CASSVEASGEYYNEQFF. The chain employs TRBV9 and TRBJ2-1, with 9 nucleotides matching TRBD2. In germline, CDR1 is SGDLS, CDR2 YYNGEE. This CDR3 region has 17 residues. Germline trimming cut 0 bases from V and 3 bases from J; bases unmatched to any gene: 7.

This chain joins TRBV5-1 and TRBJ1-4; the match to TRBD1 covers 7 bases. Losses at the gene ends were 4 bases for V and 4 bases for J; bases not matched to a gene: 10. CDR1 SGHRS and CDR2 YFSETQ come from the germline V gene. There are 16 residues in the CDR3. The CDR3 is CASSPWGQRNNEKLFF. In nucleotides, the CDR3 is TGCGCCAGCAGCCCATGGGGACAGAGGAATAATGAAAAACTGTTTTTT.

The gene calls are TRBV19 and TRBJ1-1, with D possibly being TRBD1 (5 bases). From germline, CDR1 is LNHDA and CDR2 SQIVND (reference sequence). The CDR3 is made up of 16 amino acids. V lost 10 bases, J lost 3 bases, and 24 bases lay in between. The CDR3 is CATQDRRPYGDTEAFF. The DNA of the CDR3 is TGTGCCACCCAAGACAGAAGGCCCTACGGAGACACTGAAGCTTTCTTT.

The chain couples TRBV7-6 to TRBJ1-1, with D possibly matching TRBD1 (5 bases). This CDR3 spans 17 amino acids. The germline CDR1 and CDR2 sequences are SGHVS and FNYEAQ. The V end was cut by 4 bases, the J end by 1 base, with 19 bases between. As DNA, the CDR3 is TGTGCCAGCAGCTCCACCAGCCGCAGGGTAAAGAACACTGAAGCTTTCTTT. Amino acid sequence: CASSSTSRRVKNTEAFF. The full variable domain, completed using reference TRBV7-6 and TRBJ1-1, is GAGVSQSPRYKVTKRGQDVALRCDPISGHVSLYWYRQALGQGPEFLTYFNYEAQQDKSGLPNDRFSAERPEGSISTLTIQRTEQRDSAMYRCASSSTSRRVKNTEAFFGQGTRLTVV.

The rearrangement joins TRBV4-2 to TRBJ2-7, with 12 bases matching TRBD2. This CDR3 is 18 amino acids long. V trimming: 1 base; J trimming: 4 bases; junction bases outside the gene matches: 11. Germline V lookup: CDR1 LGHNA, CDR2 YNFKEQ. The CDR3 coding sequence is TGTGCCAGCAGCCAAGCACGAAGACTAGCGGGAGCCGATTACGAGCAGTACTTC. The encoded protein is CASSQARRLAGADYEQYF.

V usage is TRBV7-2 and J usage is TRBJ2-7; 7 bases are a match to TRBD1. The germline CDR1 and CDR2 sequences are SGHTA and FQGNSA. V gave up 4 bases and J gave up 9 bases; unmatched junction bases: 6. The CDR3 is 12 amino acids. This CDR3 reads CASSYRDSGQYF. The CDR3 DNA follows: TGTGCCAGCAGCTACCGGGACAGCGGGCAGTACTTC.

The chain has TRBV5-6 and TRBJ2-5, with a possible D match to TRBD1 (6 bases). The CDR3 spans 15 residues. Trimming left V 5 bases short and J 1 base short, with 15 bases between. CDR1 is SGHDT, CDR2 YYEEEE, per germline. The CDR3, as DNA: TGTGCCAGCAGTTGGACACGGGACATCCAAGAGACCCAGTACTTC. Encoded protein: CASSWTRDIQETQYF.

J is TRBJ2-5 and V is TRBV7-6; D is ambiguous. The CDR3 totals 14 residues. Germline V gene lookup returns CDR1 SGHVS and CDR2 FNYEAQ. Trimming removed 5 bases from V and 1 base from J, with 11 bases in between. The CDR3 loop is CASSRFGTQETQYF. The DNA of the CDR3 is TGTGCCAGCAGCCGATTCGGTACCCAAGAGACCCAGTACTTC. Full variable domain (missing parts from reference TRBV7-6 and TRBJ2-5): GAGVSQSPRYKVTKRGQDVALRCDPISGHVSLYWYRQALGQGPEFLTYFNYEAQQDKSGLPNDRFSAERPEGSISTLTIQRTEQRDSAMYRCASSRFGTQETQYFGPGTRLLVL.

The table lists this clone with a few counts. The CDR3 region has the DNA TGTGCCAGCAGCTTAGAGCGAATGACCTACAATGAGCAGTTCTTC. Translation gives CASSLERMTYNEQFF. The chain combines TRBV7-6 with TRBJ2-1; D gene unclear. Germline V gene data show CDR1 as SGHVS and CDR2 as FNYEAQ. The CDR3 length is 15 residues. Trimming took 1 base from V and 2 from J, leaving 9 bases between them.

The J gene is TRBJ2-1, the V gene TRBV5-1; 16 nucleotides match TRBD2. The CDR3 covers 15 residues. With 6 bases clipped from V and 14 bases from J, the junction kept 11 bases outside the gene matches. Germline assignment: CDR1 SGHRS and CDR2 YFSETQ. CDR3 DNA sequence: TGCGCCAGCAACGCCGGGACTAGCGGGAGGGCCGAAGAGTTCTTC. Protein: CASNAGTSGRAEEFF.

The V and J genes are TRBV6-1 and TRBJ2-7, with 8 nucleotides matching TRBD2. This CDR3 has 14 residues. Germline trimming cut 5 bases from V and 3 bases from J; bases unmatched to any gene: 6. Germline V gene sequence: CDR1 MNHNS, CDR2 SASEGT. This CDR3 is CASSTGTRDYEQYF. The CDR3 DNA sequence: TGTGCCAGCAGTACCGGGACTAGAGACTACGAGCAGTACTTC.

This clone was recorded only once. This chain uses TRBV29-1 with TRBJ1-5, with TRBD1 matching over 9 bases. V gave up 7 bases and J gave up 7 bases; unmatched junction bases: 5. Per the germline V gene, CDR1 is SQVTM and CDR2 is ANQGSEA. This CDR3 region has 12 residues. CDR3 DNA: TGCAGCGCCCGGACAGGGGACCAGCCCCAGCATTTT. Amino acid sequence: CSARTGDQPQHF.

V and J are TRBV6-6 and TRBJ1-2; 12 bases are shared with TRBD1. The CDR3 has 13 amino acids. Trimming at V came to 7 bases and at J to 5 bases, leaving 2 bases not matched to a gene. Germline V CDR1 and CDR2: MNHNY, SVGAGI (reference sequence). CDR3 sequence reads: CASKGQGAYGYTF. Written as DNA, the CDR3 is TGTGCCAGCAAGGGACAGGGGGCTTATGGCTACACCTTC.

The chain is built from TRBV13 and TRBJ2-7; possible D gene TRBD1, 5 bases. V was trimmed by 7 bases and J by 4 bases, leaving 11 bases between them. Germline-derived CDR1 and CDR2 are PRHDT and FYEKMQ (reference sequence). The CDR3 sequence is 12 residues long. This CDR3 reads CASKVQGYEQYF. The CDR3 bases are TGTGCCAGCAAAGTGCAGGGATACGAGCAGTACTTC.

The chain is built from TRBV29-1 and TRBJ1-5; 10 nucleotides line up with TRBD1. The germline gives CDR1 SQVTM, CDR2 ANQGSEA. The CDR3 loop spans 15 amino acids. The trim removed 0 bases at V and 2 bases at J, leaving 1 base unmatched. The CDR3 DNA follows: TGCAGCGTTGAAGATGGGACAGGGGGCAATCAGCCCCAGCATTTT. Its translation: CSVEDGTGGNQPQHF.

This chain connects TRBV25-1 to TRBJ2-5, with D perhaps TRBD1 (5 bases). From germline, CDR1 is MGHDK and CDR2 SYGVNS. Deletions cut 6 bases from V and 1 base from J, with 9 bases between. The CDR3 is 13 amino acids. The CDR3 DNA reads as TGTGCCAGCAGCCCTGGGGCCCAAGAGACCCAGTACTTC. It yields the protein CASSPGAQETQYF. Looking up the rest from reference TRBV25-1 and TRBJ2-5 gives the full variable domain: EADIYQTPRYLVIGTGKKITLECSQTMGHDKMYWYQQDPGMELHLIHYSYGVNSTEKGDLSSESTVSRIRTEHFPLTLESARPSHTSQYLCASSPGAQETQYFGPGTRLLVL.

CDR3 loop: CAWRRDSNEQFF. The CDR3 DNA sequence: TGTGCCTGGAGGCGGGACAGCAATGAGCAGTTCTTC. The V gene is TRBV30, the J gene TRBJ2-1; D might be TRBD1 (7 bases). Germline V gene sequence: CDR1 GTSNPN, CDR2 SVGIG (reference sequence). This CDR3 is built from 12 residues. Trimming took 3 bases from V and 6 from J, leaving 9 bases between them.